This TCR beta chain was found in a study of PD-L1 blockade in urothelial cancer (dated by TCRdb to about 2017). The study in broad terms: Every patient began therapy at some point between 2014 and 2015 and was given atezolizumab 1,200 mg intravenously every 3 weeks. About 85% of the 29 patients were males with bladder-origin urothelial cancer, and about two thirds of the roughly 30 reported a prior smoking history. Patients had an ECOG performance status of 0 or 1 and had received between 0 and 3 prior chemotherapy regimens. Blood samples were analyzed 3 weeks after the start of treatment (second dose) and 6 weeks after the start of treatment. A median of roughly 140,000 T cells and some 90,000 unique TCRs was obtained from blood samples, and a median clonality of approximately 0.077 was observed. The study, an exploratory multi-omic analysis, examined somatic, immune and clinical correlates of response to PD-L1 blockade with atezolizumab in urothelial cancer. Pretreatment tumor samples and matched peripheral blood, collected serially before and after atezolizumab treatment, underwent TCR sequencing. Progression-free survival longer than 6 months counted as durable clinical benefit, and TCR features were additionally tested against both progression-free and overall survival. In the same patients, pretreatment tumors underwent whole exome sequencing and RNA sequencing in addition to TCR sequencing. Several patients achieved durable clinical benefit and some 21 did not. Some 30 patients had pretreatment blood TCR-seq, some 25 had at least one posttreatment blood collection, and some 25 had tumor TCR-seq.

The CDR3 holds 14 amino acids from the cysteine to the phenylalanine. CDR3 DNA is the only sequence kept; it has 42 bases, read in frame from the first base. CDR1 SGHRS and CDR2 YFSETQ were looked up in the germline V gene. Trimming removed 2 bases from V and 3 bases from J, leaving 8 bases between the germline ends. Study-level results and caveats: Because the sample size was small (n ≈ 31) and many exploratory analyses were performed, the results are intended to be hypothesis-generating. Improved progression-free and overall survival was found to be associated with pretreatment peripheral blood TCR clonality below the median. Patients with durable benefit showed greater expansion of tumor-associated TCR clones in peripheral blood 3 weeks after starting treatment (n ≈ 21, p = 0.022).

The cohort included 29 patients with locally advanced or metastatic urothelial carcinoma who were treated at Memorial Sloan Kettering on a trial protocol. Peripheral blood mononuclear cells were collected from each patient pretreatment and during treatment, giving between 1 and 8 total time points per patient. The Qiagen DNeasy Blood extraction kit was used to purify genomic DNA from total PBMCs and from tumor samples. PBMCs were collected pretreatment and during treatment, and were isolated and stored as previously described. Each PCR received spiked-in synthetic TCR analog templates so that absolute template abundance could be estimated from read counts. Using the immunoSEQ assay, TCRbeta CDR3 regions were amplified from genomic DNA with bias-controlled V and J gene primers. Sequencing of rearranged TCRbeta segments was done at approximately 20X coverage. In the authors' own workflow: Clustering was used to correct sequencing errors, and CDR3s were annotated against IMGT to assign V, D and J genes. Only productive TCRbeta rearrangements were used in downstream analyses, excluding out-of-frame or stop-codon sequences. Clonality was calculated as one minus the Shannon entropy normalized by the log of the number of unique productive sequences. Fisher's exact test with Benjamini-Hochberg correction, using a cutoff of adjusted p below 0.01, was how clones that differed between time points or between blood and tumor were identified. The table comes from immuneACCESS by way of TCRdb, which keeps in-frame sequences with V and J called. Part of the clones is missing from these tables; in studies checked, under half for an unresolved V gene and the rest for unknown reasons. The DNA gave D and trimming, while V, J and clone size come from that table. For this sample the table gives 30,000 or so clones, of which 84% were detected only once. Jointly, the top ten make up more than 25% of the sample.

As concerns this clone: Which antigen it targets is not known. No much larger clonotype is one base removed from it; base qualities were not supplied.

The sequence came from a man aged 60 to 75 with urothelial cancer. Recombination connected TRBV5-1 to TRBJ1-4; the D gene is perhaps TRBD1, from 6 matching bases. The sample was PBMCs, taken around atezolizumab (anti-PD-L1) treatment. The DNA is TGCGCCAGCAGCTTAAAGGGGGCTAATGAAAAACTGTTTTTT. Its protein product is CASSLKGANEKLFF. Reference TRBV5-1 and TRBJ1-4 proteins supply the regions before and after the CDR3; the full variable domain is: KAGVTQTPRYLIKTRGQQVTLSCSPISGHRSVSWYQQTPGQGLQFLFEYFSETQRNKGNFPGRFSGRQFSNSRSEMNVSTLELGDSALYLCASSLKGANEKLFFGSGTQLSVL.